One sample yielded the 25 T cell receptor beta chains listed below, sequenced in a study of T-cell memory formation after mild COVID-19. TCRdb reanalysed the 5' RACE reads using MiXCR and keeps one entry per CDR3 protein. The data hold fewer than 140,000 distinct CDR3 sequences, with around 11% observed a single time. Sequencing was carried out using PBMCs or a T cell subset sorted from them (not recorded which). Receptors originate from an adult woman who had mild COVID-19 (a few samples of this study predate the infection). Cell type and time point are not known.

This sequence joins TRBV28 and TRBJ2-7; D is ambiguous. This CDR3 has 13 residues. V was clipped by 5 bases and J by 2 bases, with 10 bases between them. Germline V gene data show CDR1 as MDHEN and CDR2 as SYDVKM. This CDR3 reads CASSRFGAYEQYV. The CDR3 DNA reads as TGTGCCAGCAGTAGGTTTGGGGCCTACGAGCAGTACGTC.

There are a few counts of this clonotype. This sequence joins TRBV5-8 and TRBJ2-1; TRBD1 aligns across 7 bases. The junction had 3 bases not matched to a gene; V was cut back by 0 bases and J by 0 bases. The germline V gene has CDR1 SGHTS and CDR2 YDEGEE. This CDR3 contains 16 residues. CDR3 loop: CASSLDRTGSYNEQFF. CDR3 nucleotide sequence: TGTGCCAGCAGCTTGGACCGGACAGGCTCCTACAATGAGCAGTTCTTC.

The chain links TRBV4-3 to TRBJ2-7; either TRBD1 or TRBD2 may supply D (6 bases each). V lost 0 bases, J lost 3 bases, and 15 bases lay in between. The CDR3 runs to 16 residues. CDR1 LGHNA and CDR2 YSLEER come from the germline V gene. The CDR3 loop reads CASSQDLGRGGYEQYF. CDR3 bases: TGCGCCAGCAGCCAAGATCTAGGCAGGGGAGGCTACGAGCAGTACTTC.

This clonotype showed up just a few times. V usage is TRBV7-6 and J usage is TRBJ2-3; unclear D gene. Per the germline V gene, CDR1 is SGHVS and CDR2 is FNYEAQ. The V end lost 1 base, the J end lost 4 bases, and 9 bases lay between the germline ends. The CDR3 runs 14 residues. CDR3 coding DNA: TGTGCCAGCAGCTTAGAAGGCCTCTCAGATACGCAGTATTTT. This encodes CASSLEGLSDTQYF.

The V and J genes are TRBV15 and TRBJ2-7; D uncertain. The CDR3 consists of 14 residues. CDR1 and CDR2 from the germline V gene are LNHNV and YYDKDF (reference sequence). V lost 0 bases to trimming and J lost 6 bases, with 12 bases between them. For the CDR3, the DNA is TGTGCCACCAGCAGAGAAGGAGCTGTCGGCGAGCAGTACTTC. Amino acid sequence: CATSREGAVGEQYF.

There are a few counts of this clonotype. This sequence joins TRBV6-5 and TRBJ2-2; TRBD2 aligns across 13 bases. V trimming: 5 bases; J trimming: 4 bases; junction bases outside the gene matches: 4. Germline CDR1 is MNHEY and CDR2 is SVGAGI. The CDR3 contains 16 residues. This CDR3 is CASSGGLAGITGELFF. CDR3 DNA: TGTGCCAGCAGTGGGGGACTAGCGGGGATCACCGGGGAGCTGTTTTTT.

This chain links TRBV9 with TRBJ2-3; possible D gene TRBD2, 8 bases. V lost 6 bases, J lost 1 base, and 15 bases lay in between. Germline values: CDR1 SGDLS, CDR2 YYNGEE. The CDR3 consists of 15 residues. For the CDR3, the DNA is TGTGCCAGCAAAGGGACAGCGGGGGGCACAGATACGCAGTATTTT. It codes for CASKGTAGGTDTQYF.

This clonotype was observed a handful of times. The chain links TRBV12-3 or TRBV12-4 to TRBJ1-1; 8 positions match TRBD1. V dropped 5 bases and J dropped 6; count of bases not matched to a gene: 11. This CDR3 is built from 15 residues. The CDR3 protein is CASSPDREVLPEAFF. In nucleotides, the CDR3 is TGTGCCAGCAGTCCGGACAGGGAGGTCCTCCCTGAAGCTTTCTTT.

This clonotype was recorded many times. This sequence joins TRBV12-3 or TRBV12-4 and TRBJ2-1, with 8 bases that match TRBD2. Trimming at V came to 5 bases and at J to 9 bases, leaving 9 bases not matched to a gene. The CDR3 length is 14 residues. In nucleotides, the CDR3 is TGTGCCAGCAGTATCGGGACTAGTCAATCTGAGCAGTTCTTC. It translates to CASSIGTSQSEQFF.

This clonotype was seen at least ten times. CDR3 residues: CASSLTGQENEQFF. Here the CDR3 DNA reads TGTGCCAGCAGCTTAACCGGACAGGAGAATGAGCAGTTCTTC. The chain carries TRBV7-9 and TRBJ2-1; 7 bases are a match to TRBD1. This CDR3 region has 14 residues. Per germline, CDR1 SEHNR and CDR2 FQNEAQ (reference sequence). Trimming at V came to 2 bases and at J to 7 bases, leaving 5 bases not matched to a gene.

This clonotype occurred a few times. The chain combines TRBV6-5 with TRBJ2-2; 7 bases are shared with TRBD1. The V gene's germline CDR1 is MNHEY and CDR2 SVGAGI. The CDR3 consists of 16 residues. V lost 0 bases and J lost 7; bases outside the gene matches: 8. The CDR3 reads CASSYSFPGGSGELFF. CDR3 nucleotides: TGTGCCAGCAGTTACTCGTTTCCAGGGGGTAGCGGGGAGCTGTTTTTT.

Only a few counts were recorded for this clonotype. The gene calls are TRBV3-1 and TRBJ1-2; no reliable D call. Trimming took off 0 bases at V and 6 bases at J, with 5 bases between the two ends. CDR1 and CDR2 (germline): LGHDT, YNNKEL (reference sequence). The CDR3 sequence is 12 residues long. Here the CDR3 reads CASSQDEDGYTF. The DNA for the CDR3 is TGTGCCAGCAGCCAAGATGAGGATGGCTACACCTTC.

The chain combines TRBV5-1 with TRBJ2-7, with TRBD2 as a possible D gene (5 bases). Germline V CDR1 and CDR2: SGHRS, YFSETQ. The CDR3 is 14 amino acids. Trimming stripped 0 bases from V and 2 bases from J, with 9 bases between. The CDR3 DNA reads TGCGCCAGCAGCTTGGGGGAGAGCGCCTACGAGCAGTACTTC. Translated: CASSLGESAYEQYF. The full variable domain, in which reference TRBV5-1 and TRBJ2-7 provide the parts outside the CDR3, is KAGVTQTPRYLIKTRGQQVTLSCSPISGHRSVSWYQQTPGQGLQFLFEYFSETQRNKGNFPGRFSGRQFSNSRSEMNVSTLELGDSALYLCASSLGESAYEQYFGPGTRLTVT.

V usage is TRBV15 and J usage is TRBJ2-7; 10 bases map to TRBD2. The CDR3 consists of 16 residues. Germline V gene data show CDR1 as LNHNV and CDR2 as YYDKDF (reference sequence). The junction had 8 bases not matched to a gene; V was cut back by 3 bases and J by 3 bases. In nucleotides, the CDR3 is TGTGCCACCAGCAGCGAACTTGCTAGCGGGAGCTACGAGCAGTACTTC. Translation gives CATSSELASGSYEQYF.

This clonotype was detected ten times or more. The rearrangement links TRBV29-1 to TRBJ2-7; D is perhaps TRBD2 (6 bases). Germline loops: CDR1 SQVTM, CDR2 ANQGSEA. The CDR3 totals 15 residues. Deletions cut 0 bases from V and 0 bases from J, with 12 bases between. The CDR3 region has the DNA TGCAGCGTTGAAGAGGCGGGGCAGAGCTCCTACGAGCAGTACTTC. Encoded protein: CSVEEAGQSSYEQYF.

The CDR3 region is CSVGTGDNYGYTF. Written as DNA, the CDR3 is TGCAGCGTAGGGACAGGGGATAACTATGGCTACACCTTC. The chain uses TRBV29-1 and TRBJ1-2; 10 bases are shared with TRBD1. This CDR3 is built from 13 residues. The trim removed 6 bases at V and 1 base at J, leaving 2 bases unmatched. Germline CDR1 reads SQVTM; CDR2 reads ANQGSEA.

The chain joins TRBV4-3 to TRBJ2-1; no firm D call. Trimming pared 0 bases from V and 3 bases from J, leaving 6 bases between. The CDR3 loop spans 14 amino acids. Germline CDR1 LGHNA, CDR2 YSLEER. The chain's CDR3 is CASSQDLRYNEQFF. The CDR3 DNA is TGCGCCAGCAGCCAAGATCTTCGCTACAATGAGCAGTTCTTC.

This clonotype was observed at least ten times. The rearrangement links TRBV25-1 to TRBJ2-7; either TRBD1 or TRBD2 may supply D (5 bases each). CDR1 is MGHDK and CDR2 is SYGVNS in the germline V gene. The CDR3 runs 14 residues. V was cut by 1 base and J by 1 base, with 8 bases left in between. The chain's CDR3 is CASSELGDSYEQYF. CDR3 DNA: TGTGCCAGCAGTGAATTGGGGGATTCCTACGAGCAGTACTTC.

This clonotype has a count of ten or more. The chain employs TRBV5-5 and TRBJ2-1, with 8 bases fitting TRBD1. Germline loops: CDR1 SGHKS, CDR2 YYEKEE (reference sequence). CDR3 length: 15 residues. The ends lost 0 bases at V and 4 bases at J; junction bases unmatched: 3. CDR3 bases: TGTGCCAGCAGCTTGGCAGGGGGCGCGTACAATGAGCAGTTCTTC. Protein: CASSLAGGAYNEQFF.

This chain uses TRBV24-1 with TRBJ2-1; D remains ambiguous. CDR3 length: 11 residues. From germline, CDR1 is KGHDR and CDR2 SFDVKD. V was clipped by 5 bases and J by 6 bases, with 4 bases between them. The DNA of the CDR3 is TGTGCCACCAGTGGGAGCAATGAGCAGTTCTTC. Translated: CATSGSNEQFF.

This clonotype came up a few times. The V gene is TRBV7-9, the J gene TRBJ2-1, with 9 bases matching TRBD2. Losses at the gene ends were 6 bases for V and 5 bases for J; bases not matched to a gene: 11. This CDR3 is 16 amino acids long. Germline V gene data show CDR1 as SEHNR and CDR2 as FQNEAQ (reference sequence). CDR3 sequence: CASSFPLAGLHNEQFF. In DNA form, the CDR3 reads TGTGCCAGCAGTTTTCCACTAGCGGGTCTTCACAATGAGCAGTTCTTC. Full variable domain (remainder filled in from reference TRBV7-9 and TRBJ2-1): DTGVSQNPRHKITKRGQNVTFRCDPISEHNRLYWYRQTLGQGPEFLTYFQNEAQLEKSRLLSDRFSAERPKGSFSTLEIQRTEQGDSAMYLCASSFPLAGLHNEQFFGPGTRLTVL.

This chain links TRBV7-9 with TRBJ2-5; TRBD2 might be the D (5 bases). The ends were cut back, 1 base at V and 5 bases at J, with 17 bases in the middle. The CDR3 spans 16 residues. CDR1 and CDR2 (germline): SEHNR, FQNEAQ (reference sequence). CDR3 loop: CASSLVPSSNGETQYF. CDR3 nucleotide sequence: TGTGCCAGCAGCTTAGTTCCTAGCTCCAATGGGGAGACCCAGTACTTC.

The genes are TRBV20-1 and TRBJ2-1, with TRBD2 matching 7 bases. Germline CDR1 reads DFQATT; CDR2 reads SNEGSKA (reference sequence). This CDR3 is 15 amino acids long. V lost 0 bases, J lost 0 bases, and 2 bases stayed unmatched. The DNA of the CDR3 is TGCAGTGCTAGAGAGGCGGGAGACTCCTACAATGAGCAGTTCTTC. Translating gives CSAREAGDSYNEQFF.

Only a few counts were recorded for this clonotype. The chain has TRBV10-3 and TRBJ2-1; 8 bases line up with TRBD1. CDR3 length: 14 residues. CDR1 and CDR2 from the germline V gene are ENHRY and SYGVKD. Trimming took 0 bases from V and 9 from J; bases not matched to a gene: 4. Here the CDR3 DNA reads TGTGCCATCAGTGAGTCCCAGGGGGCAGGTGAGCAGTTCTTC. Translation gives CAISESQGAGEQFF.

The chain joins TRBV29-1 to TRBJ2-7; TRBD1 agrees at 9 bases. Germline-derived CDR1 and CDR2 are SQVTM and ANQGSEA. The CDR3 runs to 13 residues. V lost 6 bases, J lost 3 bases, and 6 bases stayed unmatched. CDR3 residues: CSVWTGDFYEQYF. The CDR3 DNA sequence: TGCAGCGTCTGGACAGGGGATTTCTACGAGCAGTACTTC.